Shown below are 7 T cell receptor beta chains from a single sample sequenced in a study of blood T cell repertoires in COVID-19. Libraries were prepared by immunoSEQ multiplex PCR; TCRdb keeps only in-frame clonotypes and omits some of them. The sample has approximately 50,000 clones, 85% seen once; the top ten hold 6.5%. The specimen sequenced was peripheral blood. The receptors were gathered from a man aged 55 to 70 with acute or convalescent COVID-19.

The genes are TRBV19 and TRBJ2-5, with D perhaps matching TRBD2 (5 bases). CDR1 and CDR2 from the germline V gene are LNHDA and SQIVND (reference sequence). The V and J ends lost 5 bases and 7 bases respectively, with 17 bases between them. The CDR3 covers 14 residues. The CDR3 region is CASSPGRRSGTQYF. CDR3 in DNA: TGTGCCAGTAGTCCCGGTAGGAGGAGTGGGACCCAGTACTTC.

The chain combines TRBV19 with TRBJ1-2; 10 bases agree with TRBD1. Germline assignment: CDR1 LNHDA and CDR2 SQIVND (reference sequence). The CDR3 is made up of 13 amino acids. J was trimmed by 6 bases and V by 4 bases; bases with no gene match: 2. The CDR3 DNA is TGTGCCAGTAGTACGGACAGGGGGAATGGCTACACCTTC. It is translated as CASSTDRGNGYTF.

V and J are TRBV19 and TRBJ2-5; weak D call: TRBD2 (7 bases). Trimming removed 6 bases from V and 10 bases from J, with 21 bases in between. The CDR3 consists of 14 residues. CDR1 LNHDA and CDR2 SQIVND come from the germline V gene (reference sequence). The chain's CDR3 is CASSLRGGEMGQYF. DNA of the CDR3: TGTGCCAGTAGCCTGAGAGGGGGGGAGATGGGCCAGTACTTC.

The V call is TRBV7-2, the J call TRBJ1-5; the D is unclear. Trimming removed 1 base from V and 0 bases from J, with 7 bases in between. The CDR3 length is 15 residues. The germline V gene encodes CDR1 SGHTA and CDR2 FQGNSA. The CDR3, as DNA: TGTGCCAGCAGCTTAGGCAGAAATAGCAATCAGCCCCAGCATTTT. Translation gives CASSLGRNSNQPQHF.

This clone came up once. The chain carries TRBV6-5 and TRBJ2-1; D gene ambiguous. The CDR3 runs 11 residues. Trimming left V 9 bases short and J 6 bases short, with 9 bases between. The germline V gene has CDR1 MNHEY and CDR2 SVGAGI. The CDR3 is CARGSPNEQFF. In DNA form, the CDR3 reads TGTGCCAGGGGCAGTCCCAATGAGCAGTTCTTC.

This chain uses TRBV19 with TRBJ1-5, with 7 bases aligning to TRBD1. Germline CDR1 reads LNHDA; CDR2 reads SQIVND (reference sequence). The CDR3 has 15 residues. After removal of 6 bases from V and 5 bases from J, the junction contained 10 bases not matched to a gene. CDR3 loop: CASRSGTVSDQPQHF. The DNA for the CDR3 is TGTGCCAGTAGATCCGGGACAGTTAGTGATCAGCCCCAGCATTTT.

This clone was counted once. The rearrangement links TRBV2 to TRBJ2-7; D might be TRBD2 (6 bases). Germline V gene lookup returns CDR1 SNHLY and CDR2 FYNNEI. The ends were cut back, 11 bases at V and 0 bases at J, with 11 bases in the middle. This CDR3 contains 12 residues. The CDR3 DNA follows: TGTGCCTCAGGGCGGGGCTCCTACGAGCAGTACTTC. It codes for CASGRGSYEQYF.